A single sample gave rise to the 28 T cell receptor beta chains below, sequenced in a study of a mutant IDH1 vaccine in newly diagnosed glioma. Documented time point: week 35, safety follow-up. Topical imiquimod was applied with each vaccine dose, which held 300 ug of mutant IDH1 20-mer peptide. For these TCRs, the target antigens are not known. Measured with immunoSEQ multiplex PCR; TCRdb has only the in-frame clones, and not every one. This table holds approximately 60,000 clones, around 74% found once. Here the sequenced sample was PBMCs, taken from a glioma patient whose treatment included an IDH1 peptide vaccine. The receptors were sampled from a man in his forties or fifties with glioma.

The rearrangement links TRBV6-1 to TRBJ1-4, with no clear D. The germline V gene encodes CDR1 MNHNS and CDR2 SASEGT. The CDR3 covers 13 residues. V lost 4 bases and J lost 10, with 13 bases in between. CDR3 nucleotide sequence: TGTGCCAGCAGTGCCCCAGGTGGGAGAAAACTGTTTTTT. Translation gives CASSAPGGRKLFF.

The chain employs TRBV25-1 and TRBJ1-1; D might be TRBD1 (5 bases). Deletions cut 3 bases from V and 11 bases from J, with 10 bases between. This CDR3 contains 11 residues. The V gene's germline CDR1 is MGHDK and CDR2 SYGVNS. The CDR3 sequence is CASSDRWGAFF. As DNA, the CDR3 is TGTGCCAGCAGTGATCGGTGGGGGGCTTTCTTT.

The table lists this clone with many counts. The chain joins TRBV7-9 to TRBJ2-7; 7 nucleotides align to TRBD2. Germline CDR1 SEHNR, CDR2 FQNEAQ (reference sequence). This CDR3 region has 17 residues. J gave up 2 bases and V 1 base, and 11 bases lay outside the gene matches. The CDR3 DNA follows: TGTGCCAGCAGCTTAGGCCACCTCGGGGGGACTACCTACGAGCAGTACTTC. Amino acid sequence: CASSLGHLGGTTYEQYF. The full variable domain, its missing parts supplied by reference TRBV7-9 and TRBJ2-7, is DTGVSQNPRHKITKRGQNVTFRCDPISEHNRLYWYRQTLGQGPEFLTYFQNEAQLEKSRLLSDRFSAERPKGSFSTLEIQRTEQGDSAMYLCASSLGHLGGTTYEQYFGPGTRLTVT.

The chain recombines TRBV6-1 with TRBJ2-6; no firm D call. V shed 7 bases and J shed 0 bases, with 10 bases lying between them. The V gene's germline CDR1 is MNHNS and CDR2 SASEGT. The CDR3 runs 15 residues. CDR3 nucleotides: TGTGCCAGCAAAATTCGTTTCTCTGGGGCCAACGTCCTGACTTTC. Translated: CASKIRFSGANVLTF.

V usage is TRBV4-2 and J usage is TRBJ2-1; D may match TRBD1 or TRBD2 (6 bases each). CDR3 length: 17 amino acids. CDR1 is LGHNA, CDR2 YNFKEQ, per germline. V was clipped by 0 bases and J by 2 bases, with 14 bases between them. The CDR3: CASSQDERGLTYNEQFF. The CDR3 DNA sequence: TGTGCCAGCAGCCAAGACGAACGGGGGCTGACCTACAATGAGCAGTTCTTC.

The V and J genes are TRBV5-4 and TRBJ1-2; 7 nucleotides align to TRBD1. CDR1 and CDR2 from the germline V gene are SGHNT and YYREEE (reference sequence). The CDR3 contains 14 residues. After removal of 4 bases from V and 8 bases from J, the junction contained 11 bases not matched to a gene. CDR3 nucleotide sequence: TGTGCCAGCAGCGCGACCCGGGACAGTGAAGGCTACACCTTC. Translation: CASSATRDSEGYTF.

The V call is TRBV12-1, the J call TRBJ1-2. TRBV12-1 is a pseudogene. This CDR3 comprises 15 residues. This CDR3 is CASSFGSCISYGYTF. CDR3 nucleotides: TGTGCCAGCAGCTTTGGCTCGTGTATTAGCTATGGCTACACCTTC.

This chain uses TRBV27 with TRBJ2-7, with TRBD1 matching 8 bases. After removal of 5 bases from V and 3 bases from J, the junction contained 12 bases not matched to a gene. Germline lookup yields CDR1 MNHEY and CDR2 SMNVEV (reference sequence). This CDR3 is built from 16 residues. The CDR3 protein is CASSIGTGGSLYEQYF. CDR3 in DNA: TGTGCCAGCAGTATTGGGACAGGCGGTTCCCTCTACGAGCAGTACTTC.

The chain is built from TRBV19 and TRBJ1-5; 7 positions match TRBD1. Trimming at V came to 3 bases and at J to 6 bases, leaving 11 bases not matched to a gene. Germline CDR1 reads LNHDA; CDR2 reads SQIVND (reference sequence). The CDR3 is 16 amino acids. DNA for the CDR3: TGTGCCAGTAGTATTTTTACAGGGGTGGGCGGTCAGCCCCAGCATTTT. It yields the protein CASSIFTGVGGQPQHF.

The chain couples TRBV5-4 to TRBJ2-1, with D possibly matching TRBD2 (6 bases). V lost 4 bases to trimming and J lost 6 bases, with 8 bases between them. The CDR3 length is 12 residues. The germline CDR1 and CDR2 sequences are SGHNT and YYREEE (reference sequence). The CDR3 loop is CASSAGTNEQFF. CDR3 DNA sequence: TGTGCCAGCAGCGCGGGGACCAATGAGCAGTTCTTC.

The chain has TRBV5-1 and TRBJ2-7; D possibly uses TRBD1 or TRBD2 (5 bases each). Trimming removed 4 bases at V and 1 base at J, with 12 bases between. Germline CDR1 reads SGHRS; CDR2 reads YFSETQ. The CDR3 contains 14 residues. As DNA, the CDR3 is TGCGCCAGCAGCGAGCAGGGACGGTCCTACGAGCAGTACTTC. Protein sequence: CASSEQGRSYEQYF.

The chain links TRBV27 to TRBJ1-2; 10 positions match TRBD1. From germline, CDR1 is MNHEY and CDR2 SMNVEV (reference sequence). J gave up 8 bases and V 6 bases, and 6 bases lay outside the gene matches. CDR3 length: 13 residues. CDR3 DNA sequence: TGTGCCAGCAGGGGGACAGGGGCGAACGGCTACACCTTC. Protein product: CASRGTGANGYTF.

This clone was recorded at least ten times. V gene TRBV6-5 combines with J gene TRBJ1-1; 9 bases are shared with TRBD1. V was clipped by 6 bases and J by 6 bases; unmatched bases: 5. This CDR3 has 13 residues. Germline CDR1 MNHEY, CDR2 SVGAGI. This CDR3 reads CASRPTGGSEAFF. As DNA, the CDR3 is TGTGCCAGCAGACCTACAGGGGGCTCTGAAGCTTTCTTT.

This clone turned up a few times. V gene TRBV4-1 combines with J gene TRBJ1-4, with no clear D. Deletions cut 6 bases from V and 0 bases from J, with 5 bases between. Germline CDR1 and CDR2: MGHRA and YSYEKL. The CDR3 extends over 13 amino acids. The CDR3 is CASSRTTNEKLFF. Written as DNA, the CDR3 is TGCGCCAGCAGTCGAACAACTAATGAAAAACTGTTTTTT.

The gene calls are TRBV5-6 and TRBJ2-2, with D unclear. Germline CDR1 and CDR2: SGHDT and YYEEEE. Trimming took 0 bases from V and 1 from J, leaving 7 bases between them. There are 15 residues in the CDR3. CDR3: CASSLDPGNTGELFF. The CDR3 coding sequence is TGTGCCAGCAGCTTGGATCCGGGGAACACCGGGGAGCTGTTTTTT.

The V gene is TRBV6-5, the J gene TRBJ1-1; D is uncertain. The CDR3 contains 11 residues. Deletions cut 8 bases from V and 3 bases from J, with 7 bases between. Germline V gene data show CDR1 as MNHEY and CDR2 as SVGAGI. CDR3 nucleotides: TGTGCCAGCCACCAATACACTGAAGCTTTCTTT. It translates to CASHQYTEAFF.

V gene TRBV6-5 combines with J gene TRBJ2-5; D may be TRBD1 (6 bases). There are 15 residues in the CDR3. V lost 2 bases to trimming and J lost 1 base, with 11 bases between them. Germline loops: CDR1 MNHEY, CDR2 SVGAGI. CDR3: CASSYRQELQETQYF. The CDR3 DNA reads TGTGCCAGCAGTTACAGACAGGAGCTCCAAGAGACCCAGTACTTC.

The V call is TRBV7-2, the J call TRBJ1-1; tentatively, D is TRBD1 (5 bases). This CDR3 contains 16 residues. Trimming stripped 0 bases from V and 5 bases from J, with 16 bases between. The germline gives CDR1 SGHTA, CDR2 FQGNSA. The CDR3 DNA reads TGTGCCAGCAGCTTAGCTCGGGACGGCCGCGGGACTGAAGCTTTCTTT. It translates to CASSLARDGRGTEAFF.

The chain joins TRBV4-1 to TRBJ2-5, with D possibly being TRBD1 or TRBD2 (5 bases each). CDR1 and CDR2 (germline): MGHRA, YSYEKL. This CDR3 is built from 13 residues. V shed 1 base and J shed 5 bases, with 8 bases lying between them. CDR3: CASSQVGEETQYF. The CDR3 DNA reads TGCGCCAGCAGCCAAGTAGGGGAGGAGACCCAGTACTTC.

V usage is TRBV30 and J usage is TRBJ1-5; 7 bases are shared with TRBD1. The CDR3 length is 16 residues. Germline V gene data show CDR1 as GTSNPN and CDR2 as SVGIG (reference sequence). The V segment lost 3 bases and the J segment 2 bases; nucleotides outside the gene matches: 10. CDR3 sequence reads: CAWRSGGVLGNQPQHF. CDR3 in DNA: TGTGCCTGGAGGTCAGGGGGGGTTCTAGGCAATCAGCCCCAGCATTTT.

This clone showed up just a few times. The CDR3 DNA reads as TGTGCCAGCAGCACCGGGACAGGGGCCACTGAAGCTTTCTTT. Protein product: CASSTGTGATEAFF. This chain links TRBV7-9 with TRBJ1-1; 10 bases are shared with TRBD1. Trimming at V came to 5 bases and at J to 4 bases, leaving 4 bases not matched to a gene. Germline CDR1 SEHNR, CDR2 FQNEAQ (reference sequence). This CDR3 has 14 amino acids.

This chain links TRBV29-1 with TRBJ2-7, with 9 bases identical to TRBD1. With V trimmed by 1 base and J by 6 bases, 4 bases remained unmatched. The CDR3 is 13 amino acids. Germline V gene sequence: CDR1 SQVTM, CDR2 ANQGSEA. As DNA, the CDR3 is TGCAGCGTTGAAGGGGACAGGGTGCCCGAGCAGTACTTC. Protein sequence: CSVEGDRVPEQYF.

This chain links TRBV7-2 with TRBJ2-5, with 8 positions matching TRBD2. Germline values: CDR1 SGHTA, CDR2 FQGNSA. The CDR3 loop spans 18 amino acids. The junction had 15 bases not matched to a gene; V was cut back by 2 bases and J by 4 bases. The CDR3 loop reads CASSLKGGSGGPGETQYF. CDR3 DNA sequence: TGTGCCAGCAGCTTAAAGGGCGGATCGGGGGGGCCGGGAGAGACCCAGTACTTC. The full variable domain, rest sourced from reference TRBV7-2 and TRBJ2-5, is GAGVSQSPSNKVTEKGKDVELRCDPISGHTALYWYRQSLGQGLEFLIYFQGNSAPDKSGLPSDRFSAERTGGSVSTLTIQRTQQEDSAVYLCASSLKGGSGGPGETQYFGPGTRLLVL.

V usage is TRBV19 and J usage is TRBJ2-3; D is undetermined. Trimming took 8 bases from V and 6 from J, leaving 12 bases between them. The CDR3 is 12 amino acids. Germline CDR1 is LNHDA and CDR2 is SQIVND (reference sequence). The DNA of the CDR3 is TGTGCCAGTGGCGTAAGGGCTGATACGCAGTATTTT. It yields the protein CASGVRADTQYF.

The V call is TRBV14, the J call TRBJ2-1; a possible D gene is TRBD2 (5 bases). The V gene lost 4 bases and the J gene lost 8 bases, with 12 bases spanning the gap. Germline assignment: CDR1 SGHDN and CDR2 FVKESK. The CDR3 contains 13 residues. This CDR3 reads CASSPAGADEQFF. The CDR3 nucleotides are TGTGCCAGCAGCCCGGCGGGTGCCGATGAGCAGTTCTTC.

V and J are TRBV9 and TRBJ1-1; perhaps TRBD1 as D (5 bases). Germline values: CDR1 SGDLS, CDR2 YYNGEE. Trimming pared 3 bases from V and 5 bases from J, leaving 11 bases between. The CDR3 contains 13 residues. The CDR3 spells CASSAGGRTEAFF. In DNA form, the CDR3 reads TGTGCCAGCAGCGCTGGGGGAAGGACTGAAGCTTTCTTT.

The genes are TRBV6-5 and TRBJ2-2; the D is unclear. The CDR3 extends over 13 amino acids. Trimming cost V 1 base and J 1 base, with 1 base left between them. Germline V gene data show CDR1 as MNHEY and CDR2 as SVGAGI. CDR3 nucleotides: TGTGCCAGCAGTTACTGGAACACCGGGGAGCTGTTTTTT. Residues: CASSYWNTGELFF.

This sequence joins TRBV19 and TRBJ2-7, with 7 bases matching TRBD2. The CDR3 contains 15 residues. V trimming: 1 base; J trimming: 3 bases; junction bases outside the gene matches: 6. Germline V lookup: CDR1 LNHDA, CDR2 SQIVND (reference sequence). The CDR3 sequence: CASSIAASGGYEQYF. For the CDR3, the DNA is TGTGCCAGTAGTATAGCGGCTAGCGGTGGCTACGAGCAGTACTTC.